Included here is one T cell receptor beta chain sequence, with context. The V gene's germline CDR1 is SGHTS and CDR2 YDEGEE. This CDR3 contains 14 residues. Trimming took off 1 base at V and 1 base at J, with 8 bases between the two ends. This sample was included in a study of cytomegalovirus exposure and HLA in healthy donors. Libraries were prepared by immunoSEQ multiplex PCR; TCRdb keeps only in-frame clonotypes and omits some of them. The table lists 150,000 to 200,000 clones, about 87% of them singletons. This sequence originates from a woman aged 25 to 39 in good health and CMV-seronegative. The gene calls are TRBV5-8 and TRBJ2-5, with D perhaps TRBD2 (6 bases). The specimen sequenced was PBMCs. CDR3: CASSLIGGQETQYF. The CDR3 DNA sequence: TGTGCCAGCAGCTTGATCGGGGGCCAAGAGACCCAGTACTTC. Using reference TRBV5-8 and TRBJ2-5 for the parts outside the CDR3, the full variable domain is EAGVTQSPTHLIKTRGQQATLRCSPISGHTSVYWYQQALGLGLQFLLWYDEGEERNRGNFPPRFSGRQFPNYSSELNVNALELEDSALYLCASSLIGGQETQYFGPGTRLLVL.